This record looks at one T cell receptor beta chain sequence and its context. Its antigen is currently not known. No qualities accompany the bases; no much larger clone lies one base away. Each collaborating institution followed its own protocols to collect whole blood in K2EDTA tubes. Collaborator samples were shipped for TCRbeta analysis as frozen whole blood, isolated PBMCs, or DNA extracted from either sample type. According to the germline V gene (reference sequence), CDR1 reads SGHKS and CDR2 reads YYEKEE. V sheds 4 bases and J sheds 2 bases, leaving 15 bases between their ends. Measured from the cysteine to the phenylalanine, the CDR3 is 15 residues long. The read is trimmed to its CDR3 DNA, 45 bases read in frame from base 1. This entry is derived from a study of blood T cell repertoires in COVID-19 (dated by TCRdb to 2020 to 2021). Notes on the research overall: The collaborator samples originated in the United States, Italy and Spain and spanned the acute and convalescent phases of COVID-19. The prospective study material was composed of cDNA or gDNA derived from T cells, B-cell-depleted T cells, or PBMCs. Subjects who had been exposed to COVID-19, were actively infected with it, or had recovered from it provided the deeply sampled blood TCRbeta repertoires that made up the dataset. A freely available public database, intended as a resource for researchers studying the immune response to SARS-CoV-2, is where the repertoires were released. Samples came from the ongoing ImmuneRACE study (first 160 participants) plus 1,254 subjects from 6 global collaborators. Sample metadata almost always included a de-identified subject ID, COVID-19 status, age in years and sex. Where HLA class I and class II types were available, the types were taken from metadata supplied by the sample provider, not from assay-based typing. Broad study findings and their caveats: How much clinical and demographic metadata was included differed by source and by participant, and the metadata was provided uncurated.

TCRbeta CDR3 regions were amplified from genomic DNA using the immunoSEQ Assay, a bias-controlled multiplex PCR. Processing in the source paper ran as follows. The number of nucleated cells in each sample was estimated by amplification of reference gene primers within the assay. To quantify the absolute abundance of each unique TCRbeta CDR3 rearrangement, sequence reads were collapsed and filtered. Productive Simpson clonality was computed per sample as the square root of Simpson's diversity index over productive rearrangements. This is the immuneACCESS table as TCRdb keeps it, with only in-frame sequences that have V and J called. A part of the clones is gone; compared with another copy, unresolved V genes explain less than half, and the rest is unexplained. Clone size and the V and J calls come from that table; the DNA yielded D and trimming. A total of over 600,000 clones appear in this sample, more than 80% of them only once. The ten largest clones represent more than 0.25% of the sample.

The sequence joins TRBV5-5 to TRBJ1-2; the D gene assignment is ambiguous. Sequenced sample: peripheral blood. This TCR came from a woman younger than 30 with acute or convalescent COVID-19. In nucleotides, the sequence is TGTGCCAGCAGCCCTGAGCTCTATCCGAACTATGGCTACACCTTC. It translates to CASSPELYPNYGYTF.